A selection of T cell receptor beta chains follows, all from one sample in a study of T cells in pancreatic ductal adenocarcinoma. Assay used: immunoSEQ multiplex PCR; TCRdb lists only in-frame clones, some missing. The table records around 100,000 clones, around 96% of them present only once. Sequenced input: PBMCs. These receptors all stem from a human donor with pancreatic ductal adenocarcinoma. CDR3s include the opening cysteine and the closing phenylalanine or tryptophan. The order of the fields is clone size, V gene, J gene, D gene, CDR3 protein, CDR3 DNA. The D gene is left open where the match is weak. Part of the rows lack a size; the others show once, few, many or a class for expanded clones.

clone size: NA
V gene: TRBV9
J gene: TRBJ2-3
D gene: NA
CDR3 protein: CASSGGGATDTQYF
CDR3 DNA: TGTGCCAGCAGCGGTGGCGGGGCCACAGATACGCAGTATTTT

clone size: NA
V gene: TRBV5-1
J gene: TRBJ2-5
D gene: NA
CDR3 protein: CASSLVTSGGETQYF
CDR3 DNA: TGCGCCAGCAGCTTGGTGACTAGTGGGGGGGAGACCCAGTACTTC

clone size: NA
V gene: TRBV18
J gene: TRBJ2-6
D gene: NA
CDR3 protein: CASSRRTSGDSGANVLTF
CDR3 DNA: TGTGCCAGCTCCCGTAGGACATCAGGAGACTCTGGGGCCAACGTCCTGACTTTC

clone size: NA
V gene: TRBV9
J gene: TRBJ2-1
D gene: NA
CDR3 protein: CASSEGVTNEQFF
CDR3 DNA: TGTGCCAGCAGCGAGGGAGTGACCAATGAGCAGTTCTTC

clone size: NA
V gene: TRBV2
J gene: TRBJ2-1
D gene: NA
CDR3 protein: CASSLGVYNEQFF
CDR3 DNA: TGTGCCAGCAGCCTAGGGGTATACAATGAGCAGTTCTTC

clone size: NA
V gene: TRBV29-1
J gene: TRBJ2-1
D gene: NA
CDR3 protein: CSVTILGGAIIYNEQFF
CDR3 DNA: TGCAGCGTTACCATTTTAGGGGGGGCAATAATCTACAATGAGCAGTTCTTC

clone size: NA
V gene: TRBV7-2
J gene: TRBJ2-7
D gene: NA
CDR3 protein: CASSLGMESYEQYF
CDR3 DNA: TGTGCCAGCAGCTTAGGTATGGAGTCCTACGAGCAGTACTTC

clone size: NA
V gene: TRBV11-3
J gene: TRBJ2-1
D gene: TRBD2
CDR3 protein: CASSRRREPDEQFF
CDR3 DNA: TGTGCCAGCAGCAGGAGGCGGGAGCCCGATGAGCAGTTCTTC

clone size: NA
V gene: TRBV7-3
J gene: TRBJ2-2
D gene: NA
CDR3 protein: CASSLMPTGFTGELFF
CDR3 DNA: TGTGCCAGCAGCTTAATGCCGACAGGCTTCACCGGGGAGCTGTTTTTT

clone size: NA
V gene: TRBV19
J gene: TRBJ2-5
D gene: TRBD2
CDR3 protein: CASSMHNGGVETQYF
CDR3 DNA: TGTGCCAGTAGTATGCACAATGGGGGGGTAGAGACCCAGTACTTC

clone size: NA
V gene: TRBV10-2
J gene: TRBJ2-7
D gene: NA
CDR3 protein: CASRQAVSYEQYF
CDR3 DNA: TGCGCCAGCAGACAAGCGGTTTCCTACGAGCAGTACTTC

clone size: NA
V gene: TRBV7-2
J gene: TRBJ2-7
D gene: NA
CDR3 protein: CASSSKRTGRNEQYF
CDR3 DNA: TGTGCCAGCAGCTCAAAAAGGACGGGAAGGAACGAGCAGTACTTC

clone size: NA
V gene: TRBV11-2
J gene: TRBJ2-3
D gene: TRBD2
CDR3 protein: CASSKVAGRGDTQYF
CDR3 DNA: TGTGCCAGCAGCAAAGTAGCGGGACGAGGGGATACGCAGTATTTT

clone size: NA
V gene: TRBV5-1
J gene: TRBJ2-7
D gene: NA
CDR3 protein: CASSLGSLGDEQYF
CDR3 DNA: TGCGCCAGCAGCTTGGGTAGCTTGGGAGATGAGCAGTACTTC

clone size: NA
V gene: TRBV4-2
J gene: TRBJ2-7
D gene: NA
CDR3 protein: CASSQVREIYEQYF
CDR3 DNA: TGTGCCAGCAGCCAAGTGAGGGAGATCTACGAGCAGTACTTC

clone size: once
V gene: TRBV29-1
J gene: TRBJ2-1
D gene: TRBD2
CDR3 protein: CSGAGINEQFF
CDR3 DNA: TGCAGCGGAGCGGGAATCAATGAGCAGTTCTTC

clone size: NA
V gene: TRBV27
J gene: TRBJ1-1
D gene: TRBD1
CDR3 protein: CASSLTQGAMTEAFF
CDR3 DNA: TGTGCCAGCAGTCTCACACAGGGGGCGATGACTGAAGCTTTCTTT

clone size: NA
V gene: TRBV5-1
J gene: TRBJ2-5
D gene: TRBD1
CDR3 protein: CASSSGTGGYQETQYF
CDR3 DNA: TGCGCCAGCAGCTCCGGGACAGGGGGGTACCAAGAGACCCAGTACTTC

clone size: NA
V gene: TRBV18
J gene: TRBJ2-5
D gene: NA
CDR3 protein: CASSFGPGETQYF
CDR3 DNA: TGTGCCAGCTCGTTTGGTCCAGGGGAGACCCAGTACTTC

clone size: NA
V gene: TRBV7-2
J gene: TRBJ2-1
D gene: NA
CDR3 protein: CASLIGGGSGLLYNEQFF
CDR3 DNA: TGTGCCAGCTTAATCGGAGGTGGGTCGGGCTTACTCTACAATGAGCAGTTCTTC

clone size: NA
V gene: TRBV28
J gene: TRBJ1-5
D gene: TRBD1
CDR3 protein: CASNRGGDGQPQHF
CDR3 DNA: TGTGCCAGCAACAGGGGGGGGGACGGTCAGCCCCAGCATTTT

clone size: NA
V gene: TRBV25-1
J gene: TRBJ1-2
D gene: TRBD1
CDR3 protein: CASSTPGTGCGYTF
CDR3 DNA: TGTGCCAGCAGTACCCCGGGGACAGGGTGTGGCTACACCTTC

clone size: NA
V gene: TRBV18
J gene: TRBJ1-1
D gene: NA
CDR3 protein: CASSPMQGTNTEAFF
CDR3 DNA: TGTGCCAGCTCACCGATGCAGGGGACGAACACTGAAGCTTTCTTT

clone size: NA
V gene: TRBV15
J gene: TRBJ2-7
D gene: NA
CDR3 protein: CATSRNYEQYF
CDR3 DNA: TGTGCCACCAGCCGTAACTACGAGCAGTACTTC

clone size: NA
V gene: TRBV14
J gene: TRBJ1-2
D gene: TRBD1
CDR3 protein: CASSPNSGQGAYGYTF
CDR3 DNA: TGTGCCAGCAGCCCCAACTCAGGACAGGGTGCCTATGGCTACACCTTC

clone size: NA
V gene: TRBV11-2
J gene: TRBJ2-1
D gene: NA
CDR3 protein: CASSLIRNEQFF
CDR3 DNA: TGTGCCAGCAGCTTAATTCGCAATGAGCAGTTCTTC

clone size: NA
V gene: TRBV9
J gene: TRBJ2-3
D gene: TRBD2
CDR3 protein: CASSSQAGGRTDTQYF
CDR3 DNA: TGTGCCAGCAGCTCCCAAGCGGGAGGACGCACAGATACGCAGTATTTT

clone size: once
V gene: TRBV30
J gene: TRBJ2-1
D gene: TRBD2
CDR3 protein: CAWSRLAGNEQFF
CDR3 DNA: TGTGCCTGGAGTAGGTTAGCGGGGAATGAGCAGTTCTTC

clone size: NA
V gene: TRBV30
J gene: TRBJ1-1
D gene: NA
CDR3 protein: CAWNLPLNTEAFF
CDR3 DNA: TGTGCCTGGAACCTACCATTGAACACTGAAGCTTTCTTT

clone size: NA
V gene: TRBV2
J gene: TRBJ2-7
D gene: NA
CDR3 protein: CASTIPGDPPYEQYF
CDR3 DNA: TGTGCCAGCACCATACCGGGGGATCCTCCCTACGAGCAGTACTTC

clone size: NA
V gene: TRBV25-1
J gene: TRBJ2-1
D gene: NA
CDR3 protein: CASSDRGTADNEQFF
CDR3 DNA: TGTGCCAGCAGTGACCGCGGGACAGCGGACAATGAGCAGTTCTTC

clone size: NA
V gene: TRBV6-4
J gene: TRBJ1-5
D gene: NA
CDR3 protein: CASSPTVSNQPQHF
CDR3 DNA: TGTGCCAGCAGTCCGACAGTTAGCAATCAGCCCCAGCATTTT

clone size: NA
V gene: TRBV30
J gene: TRBJ2-7
D gene: NA
CDR3 protein: CAWTPAWGDSYEQYF
CDR3 DNA: TGTGCCTGGACCCCTGCCTGGGGGGACTCCTACGAGCAGTACTTC

clone size: NA
V gene: TRBV6-5
J gene: TRBJ2-3
D gene: NA
CDR3 protein: CASSYGGAPDTQYF
CDR3 DNA: TGTGCCAGCAGTTATGGGGGGGCCCCAGATACGCAGTATTTT

clone size: NA
V gene: TRBV20-1
J gene: TRBJ2-1
D gene: TRBD2
CDR3 protein: CSAPSGREQFF
CDR3 DNA: TGCAGTGCTCCTAGCGGGAGGGAGCAGTTCTTC